Presented here are 26 T cell receptor beta chains from one specimen sequenced in a study of cytomegalovirus exposure and HLA in healthy donors. Researchers ran the PCR with 60 Vbeta and 13 Jbeta primers. Some clones are missing from TCRdb's copy, which holds only in-frame ones; the method was immunoSEQ multiplex PCR. The sample consists of approximately 150,000 clones, about four fifths of them appearing once. Material: PBMCs. Receptors were obtained from a man younger than 45 in good health and CMV-seronegative.

V gene TRBV28 combines with J gene TRBJ1-1; D remains unclear. This CDR3 spans 14 amino acids. The germline V gene encodes CDR1 MDHEN and CDR2 SYDVKM. V was clipped by 3 bases and J by 4 bases, with 12 bases between them. CDR3 protein: CASSFSGEGTEAFF. Written as DNA, the CDR3 is TGTGCCAGCAGTTTTTCTGGAGAGGGCACTGAAGCTTTCTTT.

The chain employs TRBV6-6 and TRBJ1-4, with unresolved D. Trimming removed 0 bases from V and 4 bases from J, with 9 bases in between. There are 15 residues in the CDR3. Germline loops: CDR1 MNHNY, CDR2 SVGAGI (reference sequence). CDR3 amino acids: CASSYSGSVNEKLFF. DNA of the CDR3: TGTGCCAGCAGTTACTCGGGCAGTGTTAATGAAAAACTGTTTTTT.

The gene calls are TRBV6-6 and TRBJ2-1, with D possibly being TRBD2 (5 bases). CDR3 length equals 16 residues. Germline CDR1 reads MNHNY; CDR2 reads SVGAGI (reference sequence). Trimming took 4 bases from V and 5 from J, leaving 18 bases between them. Here the CDR3 DNA reads TGTGCCAGCAGTTCCGGGATGACTGTGATACACAATGAGCAGTTCTTC. It is translated as CASSSGMTVIHNEQFF.

This clone has a handful of counts. The CDR3 here is CASSPAYEQYF. CDR3 sequence (DNA): TGTGCCAGCAGTCCCGCCTACGAGCAGTACTTC. This sequence joins TRBV28 and TRBJ2-7; D is undetermined. This CDR3 region has 11 residues. The germline V and J ends were trimmed by 5 bases and 2 bases, with 4 bases remaining between them. Looked up from germline, CDR1 is MDHEN and CDR2 is SYDVKM.

The CDR3 nucleotides are TGTGCCAGCAGTCCCGGGACTAGCGGCTACGAGCAGTACTTC. It encodes CASSPGTSGYEQYF. The chain employs TRBV6-1 and TRBJ2-7, with 11 bases matching TRBD2. The CDR3 loop spans 14 amino acids. CDR1 is MNHNS and CDR2 is SASEGT in the germline V gene. Trimming took 5 bases from V and 3 from J; bases not matched to a gene: 3.

The V call is TRBV4-1, the J call TRBJ1-2; weak D call: TRBD1 (6 bases). The CDR3 loop spans 16 amino acids. The ends were cut back, 1 base at V and 7 bases at J, with 19 bases in the middle. Germline V gives CDR1 MGHRA, CDR2 YSYEKL. For the CDR3, the DNA is TGCGCCAGCAGCCAAGGTACGGACAGTCCCTCTGGTGGCTACACCTTC. This gives the protein CASSQGTDSPSGGYTF.

The V and J genes are TRBV7-9 and TRBJ2-3; weak D call: TRBD2 (7 bases). The CDR3 totals 14 residues. Trimming shortened V by 5 bases and J by 7 bases, and 16 bases separated the two germline ends. CDR1 and CDR2 from the germline V gene are SEHNR and FQNEAQ (reference sequence). The CDR3 region is CASSLEGGGHTQYF. The CDR3 DNA reads as TGTGCCAGCAGCCTGGAAGGGGGGGGGCATACGCAGTATTTT. The full variable domain, rest sourced from reference TRBV7-9 and TRBJ2-3, is DTGVSQNPRHKITKRGQNVTFRCDPISEHNRLYWYRQTLGQGPEFLTYFQNEAQLEKSRLLSDRFSAERPKGSFSTLEIQRTEQGDSAMYLCASSLEGGGHTQYFGPGTRLTVL.

Of note for this clone: Sequence at one end of the junction differs from germline and may be a read error. CDR3 residues: CSSSRGQSMGEQYF. Here the CDR3 DNA reads TGTTCCAGCAGTCGGGGACAGAGCATGGGAGAGCAGTACTTC. The chain links TRBV7-9 to TRBJ2-7; 7 bases agree with TRBD1. CDR3 length: 14 amino acids. Germline V gene data show CDR1 as SEHNR and CDR2 as FQNEAQ (reference sequence).

The chain carries TRBV27 and TRBJ1-2, with TRBD1 matching over 7 bases. CDR1 is MNHEY and CDR2 is SMNVEV in the germline V gene (reference sequence). The V and J ends lost 0 bases and 6 bases, in that order; junction bases with no gene match: 7. The CDR3 length is 15 residues. The CDR3 DNA sequence: TGTGCCAGCAGTTTATCCCCGACAGGGACCCATGGCTACACCTTC. This codes for CASSLSPTGTHGYTF.

The chain employs TRBV7-9 and TRBJ1-1; 10 bases match TRBD1. The germline CDR1 and CDR2 sequences are SEHNR and FQNEAQ (reference sequence). Trimming cost V 5 bases and J 5 bases; bases outside gene matches: 5. CDR3 length equals 14 residues. The chain's CDR3 is CASSLRTGGTEAFF. CDR3 coding DNA: TGTGCCAGCAGCCTCCGGACAGGGGGGACTGAAGCTTTCTTT.

The chain couples TRBV27 to TRBJ1-5, with unresolved D. The CDR3 is 14 residues long. Germline-derived CDR1 and CDR2 are MNHEY and SMNVEV (reference sequence). With 2 bases removed from V and 3 bases from J, the gap between germline ends came to 8 bases. CDR3 DNA sequence: TGTGCCAGCAGTTTAAACGGGGTCAATCAGCCCCAGCATTTT. This sequence encodes CASSLNGVNQPQHF.

The chain employs TRBV18 and TRBJ2-3; the match to TRBD2 covers 7 bases. The CDR3 is 16 residues long. Germline V gene data show CDR1 as KGHSH and CDR2 as LQKENI. Germline trimming cut 0 bases from V and 8 bases from J; bases unmatched to any gene: 11. CDR3 in amino acids: CASSPPSSGAQFTQYF. DNA for the CDR3: TGTGCCAGCTCACCACCCTCCAGCGGGGCTCAGTTTACGCAGTATTTT.

The chain links TRBV7-8 to TRBJ1-5, with 10 bases matching TRBD1. Per the germline V gene, CDR1 is SGHVS and CDR2 is FQNEAQ. This CDR3 is built from 16 residues. The V and J ends lost 0 bases and 6 bases, in that order; junction bases with no gene match: 5. DNA for the CDR3: TGTGCCAGCAGCTTAGCGACAGGGGGCGCGATTCAGCCCCAGCATTTT. Translation gives CASSLATGGAIQPQHF.

This sequence joins TRBV7-9 and TRBJ2-2, with D possibly being TRBD2 (7 bases). The CDR3 has 19 residues. Trimming cost V 6 bases and J 0 bases, with 23 bases left between them. CDR1 is SEHNR, CDR2 FQNEAQ, per germline (reference sequence). DNA of the CDR3: TGTGCCAGCAGTAACCCAGGGGCGGGGGTGACCGCGAACACCGGGGAGCTGTTTTTT. Its translation is CASSNPGAGVTANTGELFF. Filled out from reference TRBV7-9 and TRBJ2-2, the complete variable domain reads DTGVSQNPRHKITKRGQNVTFRCDPISEHNRLYWYRQTLGQGPEFLTYFQNEAQLEKSRLLSDRFSAERPKGSFSTLEIQRTEQGDSAMYLCASSNPGAGVTANTGELFFGEGSRLTVL.

V usage is TRBV28 and J usage is TRBJ2-6; D perhaps matches TRBD2 (6 bases). The CDR3 length is 15 residues. Deletions cut 5 bases from V and 4 bases from J, with 12 bases between. Germline values: CDR1 MDHEN, CDR2 SYDVKM. CDR3 nucleotide sequence: TGTGCCAGCAGTCCTCTAGCGAGAGGGGCCAACGTCCTGACTTTC. It is translated as CASSPLARGANVLTF.

The genes are TRBV19 and TRBJ1-5; D gene unclear. Germline-derived CDR1 and CDR2 are LNHDA and SQIVND (reference sequence). The CDR3 spans 16 residues. V was clipped by 6 bases and J by 0 bases, with 15 bases between them. The CDR3 loop is CASSLDGENSNQPQHF. The CDR3 DNA is TGTGCCAGTAGCCTTGACGGGGAGAATAGCAATCAGCCCCAGCATTTT.

This clone showed up just once. V gene TRBV29-1 combines with J gene TRBJ2-3; D is uncertain. Germline values: CDR1 SQVTM, CDR2 ANQGSEA. This CDR3 contains 13 residues. Trimming removed 1 base at V and 0 bases at J, with 5 bases between. The CDR3 DNA reads as TGCAGCGTTGAAGTACACAGCACAGATACGCAGTATTTT. Protein product: CSVEVHSTDTQYF.

This chain links TRBV18 with TRBJ1-1; a weak D match, TRBD1 (5 bases). Germline CDR1 is KGHSH and CDR2 is LQKENI. V shed 4 bases and J shed 2 bases, with 14 bases lying between them. This CDR3 is built from 15 residues. CDR3: CASSRQGARNTEAFF. For the CDR3, the DNA is TGTGCCAGCTCACGACAAGGGGCGCGCAACACTGAAGCTTTCTTT.

This chain links TRBV4-1 with TRBJ2-7; 14 nucleotides agree with TRBD2. This CDR3 is 16 amino acids long. Per the germline V gene, CDR1 is MGHRA and CDR2 is YSYEKL. The V gene end was trimmed by 2 bases and the J gene end by 4 bases; junction bases not matched to a gene: 4. CDR3 in DNA: TGCGCCAGCAGCCAACGGACTAGCGGGAGGAGATACGAGCAGTACTTC. The encoded protein is CASSQRTSGRRYEQYF.

V is TRBV6-5 and J is TRBJ2-1; unclear D gene. With 6 bases removed from V and 9 bases from J, the gap between germline ends came to 18 bases. The CDR3 is 14 amino acids. Per germline, CDR1 MNHEY and CDR2 SVGAGI. The CDR3 spells CASSSQRLGAEQFF. The CDR3 DNA follows: TGTGCCAGCAGCTCCCAACGTCTCGGTGCTGAGCAGTTCTTC.

This clone was counted once. The J gene is TRBJ2-2, the V gene TRBV7-7; 10 bases agree with TRBD2. This CDR3 region has 20 residues. CDR1 is SSHAT and CDR2 is FNYEAQ in the germline V gene (reference sequence). J gave up 6 bases and V 5 bases, and 21 bases lay outside the gene matches. The CDR3 DNA reads as TGTGCCAGCAGCCCCCTTGGGCTAGCGGGAGCCCAAGGAACACCCGGGGAGCTGTTTTTT. Its translation is CASSPLGLAGAQGTPGELFF.

The rearrangement joins TRBV5-4 to TRBJ1-3; no firm D call. Trimming shortened V by 2 bases and J by 2 bases, and 8 bases separated the two germline ends. From germline, CDR1 is SGHNT and CDR2 YYREEE (reference sequence). The CDR3 loop spans 14 amino acids. This chain's CDR3 is CASSFSSAGNTIYF. The CDR3, as DNA: TGTGCCAGCAGCTTTTCCTCTGCTGGAAACACCATATATTTT.

CDR3: CAWTPAGTKGYTF. The CDR3 DNA reads as TGTGCCTGGACCCCGGCCGGGACAAAAGGCTACACCTTC. The chain is built from TRBV30 and TRBJ1-2; weak D call: TRBD1 (6 bases). CDR3 length: 13 residues. V lost 4 bases, J lost 8 bases, and 17 bases lay in between. Germline-derived CDR1 and CDR2 are GTSNPN and SVGIG (reference sequence).

This clone was found once. The gene calls are TRBV18 and TRBJ1-4; 8 bases fit TRBD1. The CDR3 length is 17 residues. Germline-derived CDR1 and CDR2 are KGHSH and LQKENI. The V and J ends lost 4 bases and 0 bases, in that order; junction bases with no gene match: 7. CDR3: CASSLLDRVSTNEKLFF. The CDR3 DNA reads TGTGCCAGCTCACTACTGGACAGGGTGTCAACTAATGAAAAACTGTTTTTT.

This rearrangement joins TRBV5-1 to TRBJ1-6, with 8 nucleotides matching TRBD1. The CDR3 covers 17 residues. The germline V gene has CDR1 SGHRS and CDR2 YFSETQ. After removal of 3 bases from V and 0 bases from J, the junction contained 5 bases not matched to a gene. CDR3 sequence reads: CASSSRQGSSYNSPLHF. The CDR3 DNA reads as TGCGCCAGCAGCTCTCGACAGGGGAGCTCCTATAATTCACCCCTCCACTTT.

CDR3 nucleotides: TGTGCCAGTAGTGCTCGACAGGGGGCGAGGACTGAAGCTTTCTTT. Translated, it gives CASSARQGARTEAFF. This chain joins TRBV19 and TRBJ1-1; 10 bases are shared with TRBD1. This CDR3 spans 15 amino acids. Germline V lookup: CDR1 LNHDA, CDR2 SQIVND (reference sequence). V lost 5 bases, J lost 5 bases, and 8 bases stayed unmatched.